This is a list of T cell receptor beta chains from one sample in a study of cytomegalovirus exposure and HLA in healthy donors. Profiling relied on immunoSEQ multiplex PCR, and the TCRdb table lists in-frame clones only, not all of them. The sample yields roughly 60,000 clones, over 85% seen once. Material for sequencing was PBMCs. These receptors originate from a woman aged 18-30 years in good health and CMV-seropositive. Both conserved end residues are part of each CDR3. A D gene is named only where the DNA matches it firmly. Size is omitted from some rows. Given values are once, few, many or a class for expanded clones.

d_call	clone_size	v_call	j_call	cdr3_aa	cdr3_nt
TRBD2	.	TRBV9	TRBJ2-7	CASSVTTSGQINEQYF	TGTGCCAGCAGCGTTACAACTAGCGGGCAAATCAACGAGCAGTACTTC
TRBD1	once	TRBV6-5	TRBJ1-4	CASRRDRGGEKLFF	TGTGCCAGCAGACGAGACAGGGGAGGCGAAAAACTGTTTTTT
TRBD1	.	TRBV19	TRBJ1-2	CASSYLDRGEGYTF	TGTGCCAGTTCTTACTTAGACAGGGGAGAAGGCTACACCTTC
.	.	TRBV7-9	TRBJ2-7	CASSLGLEEQYF	TGTGCCAGCAGCCTCGGGTTAGAGGAGCAGTACTTC
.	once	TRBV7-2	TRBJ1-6	CASSIPRRSSYNSPLHF	TGTGCCAGCAGCATACCTCGTCGGAGCTCCTATAATTCACCCCTCCACTTT
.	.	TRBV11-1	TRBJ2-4	CASSLFSGGAKNIQYF	TGTGCCAGCAGCTTGTTTAGCGGAGGGGCCAAAAACATTCAGTACTTC
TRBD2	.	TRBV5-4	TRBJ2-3	CASSQLAGGSTDTQYF	TGTGCCAGCAGCCAACTAGCGGGGGGGTCCACAGATACGCAGTATTTT
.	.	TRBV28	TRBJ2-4	CASTSFVQGRDVDIQYF	TGTGCCAGCACCTCGTTTGTCCAGGGAAGGGATGTAGACATTCAGTACTTC
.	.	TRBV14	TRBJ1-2	CASSQGPIYGYTF	TGTGCCAGCAGCCAGGGCCCCATCTATGGCTACACCTTC
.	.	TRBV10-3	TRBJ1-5	CAISGGGGNQPQHF	TGTGCCATCAGCGGGGGAGGGGGCAATCAGCCCCAGCATTTT
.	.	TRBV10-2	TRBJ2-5	CASSSPPGETQYF	TGCGCCAGCAGTTCCCCCCCAGGAGAGACCCAGTACTTC
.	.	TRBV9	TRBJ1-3	CASSVDRGNTIYF	TGTGCCAGCAGCGTAGACAGGGGAAACACCATATATTTT
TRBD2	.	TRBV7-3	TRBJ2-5	CASSLTPSGSPGETQYF	TGTGCCAGCAGCTTAACGCCTAGCGGGAGCCCGGGAGAGACCCAGTACTTC
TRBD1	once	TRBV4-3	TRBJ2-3	CASSQEGTGDSTDTQYF	TGCGCCAGCAGCCAAGAGGGGACAGGGGATAGCACAGATACGCAGTATTTT
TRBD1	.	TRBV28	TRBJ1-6	CASSSDRGANSPLHF	TGTGCCAGCAGTTCGGACAGGGGTGCTAATTCACCCCTCCACTTT
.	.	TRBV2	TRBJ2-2	CASKTENTNTGELFF	TGTGCCAGCAAGACTGAAAATACGAACACCGGGGAGCTGTTTTTT
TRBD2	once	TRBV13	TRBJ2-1	CASSSRTSGGYYNEQFF	TGTGCCAGCAGCTCCCGGACTAGCGGGGGGTATTACAATGAGCAGTTCTTC
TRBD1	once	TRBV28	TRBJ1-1	CASSLDRGQAFF	TGTGCCAGCAGTTTAGACAGGGGGCAAGCTTTCTTT